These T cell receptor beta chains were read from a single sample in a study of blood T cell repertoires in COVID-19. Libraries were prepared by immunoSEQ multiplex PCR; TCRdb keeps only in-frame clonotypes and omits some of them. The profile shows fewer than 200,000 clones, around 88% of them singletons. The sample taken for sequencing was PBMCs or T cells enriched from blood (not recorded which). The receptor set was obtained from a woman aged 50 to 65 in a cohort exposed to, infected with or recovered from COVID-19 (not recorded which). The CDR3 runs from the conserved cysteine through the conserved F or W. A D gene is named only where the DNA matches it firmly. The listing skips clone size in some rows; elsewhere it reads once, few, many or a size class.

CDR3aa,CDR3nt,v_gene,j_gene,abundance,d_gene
CASSAQGSEAFF,TGTGCCAGCAGCGCCCAGGGGTCTGAAGCTTTCTTT,TRBV9,TRBJ1-1,.,.
CASSPGTSGGGTGELFF,TGTGCCAGCAGCCCCGGGACTAGCGGGGGTGGTACCGGGGAGCTGTTTTTT,TRBV7-9,TRBJ2-2,.,TRBD2
CAWSPARDSPLHF,TGTGCCTGGAGCCCTGCGAGGGATTCACCCCTCCACTTT,TRBV30,TRBJ1-6,once,.
CASSPDGGDTEAFF,TGTGCCAGTAGCCCCGACGGGGGGGACACTGAAGCTTTCTTT,TRBV19,TRBJ1-1,.,.
CASNPTGGEGGYTF,TGTGCCAGTAATCCGACAGGGGGCGAAGGCGGCTACACCTTC,TRBV19,TRBJ1-2,once,TRBD1
CASSLDRGGFKTNEKLFF,TGCGCCAGCAGCTTGGACAGGGGCGGCTTTAAAACTAATGAAAAACTGTTTTTT,TRBV5-1,TRBJ1-4,.,TRBD1
CASIPTPGGLETQYF,TGTGCCAGCATCCCGACCCCCGGGGGGTTGGAGACCCAGTACTTC,TRBV7-9,TRBJ2-5,once,TRBD2
CASSQDRGNTEAFF,TGCGCCAGCAGCCAAGATAGAGGGAACACTGAAGCTTTCTTT,TRBV4-3,TRBJ1-1,.,.
CASSLTRTSGGDTQYF,TGTGCCAGCAGCTTGACCCGGACTAGCGGCGGGGATACGCAGTATTTT,TRBV5-6,TRBJ2-3,.,TRBD2
CATSIRNSGPYNEQFF,TGTGCCACCAGCATCCGAAATAGCGGCCCCTACAATGAGCAGTTCTTC,TRBV15,TRBJ2-1,.,.
CASTEGGVAHEQYF,TGCGCCAGCACGGAAGGGGGTGTGGCTCACGAGCAGTACTTC,TRBV5-1,TRBJ2-7,once,.
CASSTWDRDNTEAFF,TGTGCCAGCAGCACCTGGGACAGGGACAACACTGAAGCTTTCTTT,TRBV5-8,TRBJ1-1,.,TRBD1
CASSLGTGGANYGYTF,TGCGCCAGCAGCTTGGGGACAGGGGGTGCTAACTATGGCTACACCTTC,TRBV5-1,TRBJ1-2,.,TRBD1
CASSQALAGPNNEQFF,TGCGCCAGCAGCCAAGCTCTAGCGGGACCGAACAATGAGCAGTTCTTC,TRBV4-1,TRBJ2-1,.,TRBD2
CASSLSRTDTQYF,TGTGCCAGCAGCCTTTCTAGGACAGATACGCAGTATTTT,TRBV7-3,TRBJ2-3,.,.
CASLPTGAVQPGPYSNQPQHF,TGTGCCAGCCTGCCAACGGGAGCGGTCCAACCCGGACCTTATAGCAATCAGCCCCAGCATTTT,TRBV28,TRBJ1-5,.,.
CASSLVGGQAYTYEQYF,TGTGCCAGCAGCTTGGTGGGAGGACAGGCATACACCTACGAGCAGTACTTC,TRBV7-9,TRBJ2-7,once,.
CASSNLPGLAGPRRSYNEQFF,TGTGCCAGCAGCAACTTACCGGGACTAGCGGGTCCAAGACGCTCCTACAATGAGCAGTTCTTC,TRBV21-1,TRBJ2-1,few,.
CASSGTKSSYEQYF,TGTGCCAGCAGCGGGACAAAATCCTCCTACGAGCAGTACTTC,TRBV11-2,TRBJ2-7,.,.
CASSIEGLPASEQYF,TGTGCCAGTAGTATAGAGGGGCTCCCAGCCTCCGAGCAGTACTTC,TRBV19,TRBJ2-7,.,.
CASSSGQRNTIYF,TGTGCCAGCAGTTCGGGACAGCGAAACACCATATATTTT,TRBV12-3/TRBV12-4,TRBJ1-3,.,TRBD1
CSVELGDFHNEQFF,TGCAGCGTTGAATTGGGGGACTTCCACAATGAGCAGTTCTTC,TRBV29-1,TRBJ2-1,.,.
CASSLGGGYTF,TGTGCCAGCAGTTTAGGCGGGGGCTACACCTTC,TRBV12-3/TRBV12-4,TRBJ1-2,.,.
CASSLAWTAGDEKLFF,TGTGCCAGCAGCTTAGCTTGGACGGCGGGGGATGAAAAACTGTTTTTT,TRBV7-8,TRBJ1-4,.,.
CASSEHPGAGANVLTF,TGTGCCAGCAGTGAACACCCAGGGGCTGGGGCCAACGTCCTGACTTTC,TRBV6-1,TRBJ2-6,once,.
CASSLRQGGQYF,TGTGCCAGCAGTTTAAGGCAGGGGGGGCAGTATTTT,TRBV28,TRBJ2-3,.,.
CASSPGREVADTQYF,TGTGCCAGCAGCCCGGGGCGAGAGGTGGCAGATACGCAGTATTTT,TRBV6-2/TRBV6-3,TRBJ2-3,.,.
CASSPGLAGTESRPRSYNEQFF,TGTGCCAGCTCACCGGGCCTTGCCGGGACAGAATCAAGGCCGCGCTCCTACAATGAGCAGTTCTTC,TRBV18,TRBJ2-1,.,TRBD1
CASSFRTVGETQYF,TGTGCCAGCAGCTTTCGGACAGTCGGCGAGACCCAGTACTTC,TRBV11-2,TRBJ2-5,.,.
CASSLVLGGASNQPQHF,TGTGCCAGCAGCTTAGTCCTCGGGGGAGCAAGCAATCAGCCCCAGCATTTT,TRBV7-2,TRBJ1-5,few,.
CASSQDHSGRRAFF,TGTGCCAGCAGCCAAGACCATAGTGGCAGGCGAGCTTTCTTT,TRBV3-1/TRBV3-2,TRBJ1-1,.,.
CAIGADGDQPQHF,TGTGCCATCGGGGCGGACGGTGATCAGCCCCAGCATTTT,TRBV10-3,TRBJ1-5,.,.
CASSISGAYNEQFF,TGTGCCAGTAGTATTAGCGGGGCCTACAATGAGCAGTTCTTC,TRBV19,TRBJ2-1,.,TRBD2
CASGTGRDQPQHF,TGTGCCAGTGGGACAGGGCGTGATCAGCCCCAGCATTTT,TRBV19,TRBJ1-5,.,TRBD1
CASSLIGDRGHQPQHF,TGTGCCAGCAGTTTAATTGGGGACAGGGGGCATCAGCCCCAGCATTTT,TRBV28,TRBJ1-5,.,TRBD1
CASSNSPRRSGANVLTF,TGTGCCAGCAGCAATTCACCCAGGAGGTCTGGGGCCAACGTCCTGACTTTC,TRBV2,TRBJ2-6,few,.
CASSRRTWAETQYF,TGTGCCAGCAGCCGACGAACATGGGCAGAGACCCAGTACTTC,TRBV6-5,TRBJ2-5,.,.
CASSRIAGDEQYF,TGTGCCAGCAGCCGGATAGCGGGGGACGAGCAGTACTTC,TRBV3-1/TRBV3-2,TRBJ2-7,few,TRBD2
CASSPLTGYEQYF,TGTGCCAGCAGTCCCCTGACAGGTTACGAGCAGTACTTC,TRBV27,TRBJ2-7,few,.
CASSLEATQYF,TGTGCCAGCAGCTTGGAAGCTACGCAGTATTTT,TRBV5-8,TRBJ2-3,.,.
CSVVTSGRGTQYF,TGCAGCGTTGTGACTAGCGGGAGGGGCACGCAGTATTTT,TRBV29-1,TRBJ2-3,.,TRBD2